This TCR beta chain is drawn from a study of cytomegalovirus exposure and HLA in healthy donors. Overall study findings and caveats: Most TCRs appeared rarely, but some public TCRs recurred in many donors. Cytomegalovirus-associated status was assigned to fewer than 200 TCR beta chains.

Per the germline V gene, CDR1 is SEHNR and CDR2 is FQNEAQ (reference sequence). This CDR3 comprises 15 residues. V was trimmed by 1 base and J by 1 base, leaving 10 bases between them. Using immunoSEQ multiplex PCR, the repertoire was profiled, and TCRdb retains in-frame clones only, with some absent. This sample has tens of thousands of clones, with about 92% found just once. With regard to this clone: The antigen is undetermined.

The V and J genes are TRBV7-9 and TRBJ2-5; no definite D call. The clonotype comes from a man aged 18 to 29 in good health and CMV-seronegative. The sample was PBMCs. This chain's CDR3 is CASSLVSYSQETQYF. CDR3 bases: TGTGCCAGCAGCTTAGTTTCGTACAGCCAAGAGACCCAGTACTTC.